These T cell receptor beta chains were read from a single sample in a study of neurological immune-mediated disorders. TCRdb processed the 5' RACE reads anew with MiXCR; each CDR3 protein has one entry. There are 18,000 or so distinct CDR3 sequences in the sample; 14% occur only once, and 7.8% lies in the top ten. The specimen sequenced was CD4+ T cells from blood. The origin of the receptors is a woman aged 55 to 70 with HTLV-1-associated myelopathy (HAM/TSP). Both conserved end residues are part of each CDR3. D genes are given only for firm matches. Clone size is stated in some rows and not others, as once, few, many or a class when expanded.

V gene: TRBV7-9; J gene: TRBJ2-7; clone size: many; D gene: .; CDR3 DNA: TGTGCCAGCAGCCCAACCCCCAGCTACGAGCAGTACTTC; CDR3 protein: CASSPTPSYEQYF
V gene: TRBV15; J gene: TRBJ1-5; clone size: many; D gene: .; CDR3 DNA: TGTGCCACCAGCAGAGATAGCAGGGACAGCAATCAGCCCCAGCATTTT; CDR3 protein: CATSRDSRDSNQPQHF
V gene: TRBV15; J gene: TRBJ2-1; clone size: many; D gene: TRBD2; CDR3 DNA: TGTGCCACCAGCAGGGGTTTGGGGGGGAGCTCCTACAATGAGCAGTTCTTC; CDR3 protein: CATSRGLGGSSYNEQFF
V gene: TRBV12-3/TRBV12-4; J gene: TRBJ2-5; clone size: many; D gene: TRBD2; CDR3 DNA: TGTGCCAGCAGTTCGGGACTAGCGGGAGGGCCAGGAGAGACCCAGTACTTC; CDR3 protein: CASSSGLAGGPGETQYF
V gene: TRBV5-1; J gene: TRBJ1-3; clone size: many; D gene: .; CDR3 DNA: TGCGCCAGCAGCAGCGGGACAAGCTCTGGAAACACCATATATTTT; CDR3 protein: CASSSGTSSGNTIYF
V gene: TRBV7-2; J gene: TRBJ1-1; clone size: .; D gene: .; CDR3 DNA: TGTGCCAGCAGCTTTATCTCGAAGGAGAACACTGAAGCTTTCTTT; CDR3 protein: CASSFISKENTEAFF
V gene: TRBV20-1; J gene: TRBJ1-6; clone size: many; D gene: TRBD1; CDR3 DNA: TGCAGTGCTGGGACAGGCCAGCATTCACCCCTCCACTTT; CDR3 protein: CSAGTGQHSPLHF
V gene: TRBV5-1; J gene: TRBJ1-3; clone size: many; D gene: .; CDR3 DNA: TGCGCCAGCAGCCCCGGGAGCTCTGGAAACACCATATATTTT; CDR3 protein: CASSPGSSGNTIYF
V gene: TRBV5-1; J gene: TRBJ2-1; clone size: many; D gene: .; CDR3 DNA: TGCGCCAGCAGCTTCGAGGGATCCTCCTACAATGAGCAGTTCTTC; CDR3 protein: CASSFEGSSYNEQFF
V gene: TRBV10-3; J gene: TRBJ1-6; clone size: many; D gene: .; CDR3 DNA: TGTGCCACCCGCCGTGGGGCAGGGGCTGATAATTCACCCCTCCACTTT; CDR3 protein: CATRRGAGADNSPLHF
V gene: TRBV20-1; J gene: TRBJ2-1; clone size: many; D gene: TRBD1; CDR3 DNA: TGCAGTGCTAGAGATCCCCCAGGGGGCTCGATTTTAAATGAGCAGTTCTTC; CDR3 protein: CSARDPPGGSILNEQFF
V gene: TRBV6-5; J gene: TRBJ1-5; clone size: .; D gene: .; CDR3 DNA: TGTGCCAGCAGTTCAGACAGATTGGGACAGCCCCAGCATTTT; CDR3 protein: CASSSDRLGQPQHF
V gene: TRBV18; J gene: TRBJ2-7; clone size: few; D gene: .; CDR3 DNA: TGTGCCAGCTCACCCGCGGAGGGAGGGGGATACGAGCAGTACTTC; CDR3 protein: CASSPAEGGGYEQYF
V gene: TRBV20-1; J gene: TRBJ2-1; clone size: many; D gene: TRBD2; CDR3 DNA: TGCAGTGCTAGGAGGGTGGGGCGGGAGTATGAGCAGTTCTTC; CDR3 protein: CSARRVGREYEQFF
V gene: TRBV5-1; J gene: TRBJ2-5; clone size: many; D gene: TRBD2; CDR3 DNA: TGCGCCAGCAGCCGAGCGGGAGACTCCCAAGAGACCCAGTACTTC; CDR3 protein: CASSRAGDSQETQYF
V gene: TRBV24-1; J gene: TRBJ2-2; clone size: many; D gene: .; CDR3 DNA: TGTGCCACCAGTGACCCTAGACAAAACGGGAACACCGGGGAGCTGTTTTTT; CDR3 protein: CATSDPRQNGNTGELFF
V gene: TRBV5-1; J gene: TRBJ2-2; clone size: many; D gene: .; CDR3 DNA: TGCGCCAGCAGCTTGGCGGCATCGCCGGACACCGGGGAGCTGTTTTTT; CDR3 protein: CASSLAASPDTGELFF
V gene: TRBV20-1; J gene: TRBJ2-3; clone size: medium-sized; D gene: .; CDR3 DNA: TGCAGTGCTAGAGTCGGAGATACGCAGTATTTT; CDR3 protein: CSARVGDTQYF
V gene: TRBV5-5; J gene: TRBJ1-5; clone size: many; D gene: .; CDR3 DNA: TGTGCCAGCAGCCCAACCACATCCCAGCCCCAGCATTTT; CDR3 protein: CASSPTTSQPQHF
V gene: TRBV20-1; J gene: TRBJ2-1; clone size: many; D gene: TRBD2; CDR3 DNA: TGCAGTGCTAGCGGACTAGCGGGGGGGAGAATATTGGGTGAGCAGTTCTTC; CDR3 protein: CSASGLAGGRILGEQFF
V gene: TRBV4-2; J gene: TRBJ1-6; clone size: many; D gene: .; CDR3 DNA: TGTGCCAGCAGCCAAGAGGAGGGAACGAATTCACCCCTCCACTTT; CDR3 protein: CASSQEEGTNSPLHF
V gene: TRBV5-5; J gene: TRBJ1-1; clone size: many; D gene: .; CDR3 DNA: TGTGCCAGCTTCTTCGGGGGCCCAGATTTGAACACTGAAGCTTTCTTT; CDR3 protein: CASFFGGPDLNTEAFF
V gene: TRBV6-2/TRBV6-3; J gene: TRBJ2-1; clone size: many; D gene: .; CDR3 DNA: TGTGCCAGCAGTTACTCGGTAGTAGGGCACAATGAGCAGTTCTTC; CDR3 protein: CASSYSVVGHNEQFF
V gene: TRBV4-2; J gene: TRBJ2-7; clone size: many; D gene: TRBD2; CDR3 DNA: TGTGCCAGCAGCCAAGACCCGTATAGCGGGGGGTCCGAGCAGTACTTC; CDR3 protein: CASSQDPYSGGSEQYF
V gene: TRBV29-1; J gene: TRBJ1-2; clone size: many; D gene: TRBD1; CDR3 DNA: TGCAGCGTTGGAGGCGGACAGGGGTCTTCTAACTATGGCTACACCTTC; CDR3 protein: CSVGGGQGSSNYGYTF
V gene: TRBV27; J gene: TRBJ2-5; clone size: many; D gene: TRBD1; CDR3 DNA: TGTGCCAGCAGTCACAGGGGGCGGGCGGAGACCCAGTACTTC; CDR3 protein: CASSHRGRAETQYF
V gene: TRBV3-1; J gene: TRBJ2-7; clone size: once; D gene: TRBD1; CDR3 DNA: TGTGCCAGCAGCCTCTGGGACAGGACCTACGAGCAGTACTTC; CDR3 protein: CASSLWDRTYEQYF
V gene: TRBV20-1; J gene: TRBJ2-7; clone size: many; D gene: TRBD1; CDR3 DNA: TGCAGTGCTAGTACCGGACAGGGGAGATACGAGCAGTACTTC; CDR3 protein: CSASTGQGRYEQYF
V gene: TRBV7-2; J gene: TRBJ2-7; clone size: many; D gene: .; CDR3 DNA: TGTGCCAGCAGCCCAGAGGTTAGCGGAGCTCCTCACTTC; CDR3 protein: CASSPEVSGAPHF
V gene: TRBV20-1; J gene: TRBJ2-3; clone size: many; D gene: .; CDR3 DNA: TGCAGTGCTAGATCGGTAGATACGCAGTATTTT; CDR3 protein: CSARSVDTQYF
V gene: TRBV5-1; J gene: TRBJ2-7; clone size: many; D gene: .; CDR3 DNA: TGCGCCAGCAGCTTAACAGGATTAAGCTCCTACGAGCAGTACTTC; CDR3 protein: CASSLTGLSSYEQYF
V gene: TRBV10-3; J gene: TRBJ2-4; clone size: many; D gene: TRBD2; CDR3 DNA: TGTGCCATCAGTGAGCGGGAGGGCCTAGCCAAAAACATTCAGTACTTC; CDR3 protein: CAISEREGLAKNIQYF
V gene: TRBV5-1; J gene: TRBJ1-2; clone size: many; D gene: .; CDR3 DNA: TGCGCCAGCAGCCCAGGACAGAACTATGGCTACACCTTC; CDR3 protein: CASSPGQNYGYTF